Listed here are 23 T cell receptor beta chains from one sample, sequenced in a study of blood T cell repertoires in COVID-19. TCRdb's table, derived via immunoSEQ multiplex PCR, lists solely in-frame clones and lacks some. The sample has roughly 300,000 clones; around 89% are singletons. The sample was peripheral blood. These receptors originate from a man in his late teens or twenties who had recovered from COVID-19.

The chain couples TRBV4-1 to TRBJ2-5; 13 bases are a match to TRBD2. V lost 0 bases and J lost 4; bases outside the gene matches: 2. This CDR3 spans 16 amino acids. Germline values: CDR1 MGHRA, CDR2 YSYEKL. The DNA for the CDR3 is TGCGCCAGCAGCCAAGATGGGACTAGCGGGGCAGAGACCCAGTACTTC. Translating gives CASSQDGTSGAETQYF.

This clone came up once. V is TRBV5-1 and J is TRBJ2-7, with D hard to call. Germline assignment: CDR1 SGHRS and CDR2 YFSETQ. The CDR3 has 16 residues. With 4 bases removed from V and 0 bases from J, the gap between germline ends came to 17 bases. The CDR3 here is CASSPVFGQDSYEQYF. In DNA form, the CDR3 reads TGCGCCAGCAGCCCGGTTTTCGGCCAGGACTCCTACGAGCAGTACTTC.

The V and J genes are TRBV6-5 and TRBJ1-4, with D tentatively TRBD1 (6 bases). This CDR3 has 16 residues. Germline CDR1 is MNHEY and CDR2 is SVGAGI. Trimming removed 2 bases from V and 8 bases from J, with 18 bases in between. CDR3 sequence (DNA): TGTGCCAGCAGTTACAGGGGGTCGGGTTATAACGAAAAACTGTTTTTT. The encoded protein is CASSYRGSGYNEKLFF.

The table lists this clone with many counts. The rearrangement uses TRBV30 and TRBJ1-2, with 8 bases matching TRBD1. Trimming removed 0 bases from V and 4 bases from J; junction bases left unmatched: 16. CDR3 length equals 18 residues. CDR1 and CDR2 from the germline V gene are GTSNPN and SVGIG (reference sequence). The CDR3 protein is CAWSVLRTGHTLGYGYTF. DNA for the CDR3: TGTGCCTGGAGTGTACTCAGGACAGGGCACACCCTTGGCTATGGCTACACCTTC.

This chain uses TRBV29-1 with TRBJ1-4, with D tentatively TRBD1 (5 bases). Germline CDR1 reads SQVTM; CDR2 reads ANQGSEA. The CDR3 covers 14 residues. Trimming left V 4 bases short and J 0 bases short, with 9 bases between. The CDR3 region has the DNA TGCAGCGTTGCCAGGGCGGCAACTAATGAAAAACTGTTTTTT. Encoded protein: CSVARAATNEKLFF.

This clone was detected once. V usage is TRBV23-1 and J usage is TRBJ2-2; maybe TRBD2 (6 bases). TRBV23-1 is placed among ORFs of uncertain function. This CDR3 spans 15 amino acids. Trimming took off 4 bases at V and 5 bases at J, with 14 bases between the two ends. The DNA for the CDR3 is TGCGCCAGCAGTCGCAGGGCCCGGGGGACCGGGGAGCTGTTTTTT. Residues: CASSRRARGTGELFF.

V gene TRBV21-1 combines with J gene TRBJ1-1. TRBV21-1 is shown as a pseudogene. This CDR3 has 14 amino acids. This chain's CDR3 is CASSNILDSTEAFF. As DNA, the CDR3 is TGTGCCAGCAGCAACATACTGGACTCCACTGAAGCTTTCTTT.

The V call is TRBV7-3, the J call TRBJ1-1, with D uncertain. The CDR3 is 14 amino acids. CDR1 and CDR2 from the germline V gene are SGHTA and FQGTGA. Trimming pared 1 base from V and 3 bases from J, leaving 9 bases between. This CDR3 reads CASSLKGGYTEAFF. In nucleotides, the CDR3 is TGTGCCAGCAGCTTAAAAGGAGGGTACACTGAAGCTTTCTTT.

The CDR3: CATSRGGLYQETQYF. CDR3 DNA sequence: TGTGCCACCAGCAGAGGGGGGCTTTACCAAGAGACCCAGTACTTC. The chain has TRBV15 and TRBJ2-5; TRBD1 is a possible D gene (6 bases). V was pared by 1 base and J by 0 bases, with 9 bases between. The CDR3 runs 15 residues. Per germline, CDR1 LNHNV and CDR2 YYDKDF (reference sequence).

J is TRBJ2-4 and V is TRBV28; D might be TRBD1 (6 bases). V lost 6 bases to trimming and J lost 0 bases, with 15 bases between them. Germline lookup yields CDR1 MDHEN and CDR2 SYDVKM. The CDR3 loop spans 16 amino acids. This CDR3 reads CASSAWTELAKNIQYF. In nucleotides, the CDR3 is TGTGCCAGCAGCGCCTGGACAGAGCTAGCCAAAAACATTCAGTACTTC.

The chain has TRBV14 and TRBJ1-4; D is perhaps TRBD1 (6 bases). Trimming shortened V by 1 base and J by 4 bases, and 10 bases separated the two germline ends. Germline CDR1 is SGHDN and CDR2 is FVKESK. The CDR3 loop spans 15 amino acids. For the CDR3, the DNA is TGTGCCAGCAGCCAAGGGACAGAGCGTAATGAAAAACTGTTTTTT. Translating it yields CASSQGTERNEKLFF.

V is TRBV7-3 and J is TRBJ2-1; TRBD2 agrees at 12 bases. The trim removed 5 bases at V and 9 bases at J, leaving 5 bases unmatched. Germline V lookup: CDR1 SGHTA, CDR2 FQGTGA. CDR3 length: 14 residues. This chain's CDR3 is CASSPSGGVVEQFF. In DNA, the CDR3 is TGTGCCAGCAGCCCTAGCGGGGGGGTGGTTGAGCAGTTCTTC.

CDR3 in DNA: TGTGCCAGTAGTATAGTTCCCGGGAATGAGCAGTTCTTC. This codes for CASSIVPGNEQFF. The rearrangement uses TRBV19 and TRBJ2-1; D unresolved. The germline V gene has CDR1 LNHDA and CDR2 SQIVND (reference sequence). Trimming shortened V by 1 base and J by 7 bases, and 8 bases separated the two germline ends. The CDR3 length is 13 residues.

The V and J genes are TRBV7-2 and TRBJ1-4; 8 positions match TRBD1. The CDR3 consists of 14 residues. Germline values: CDR1 SGHTA, CDR2 FQGNSA. Trimming took 5 bases from V and 6 from J; bases not matched to a gene: 5. The CDR3 loop reads CASSPGQADEKLFF. CDR3 sequence (DNA): TGTGCCAGCAGCCCGGGACAGGCGGATGAAAAACTGTTTTTT.

The chain is built from TRBV5-4 and TRBJ2-7; D is perhaps TRBD1 (5 bases). Per germline, CDR1 SGHNT and CDR2 YYREEE (reference sequence). The V gene lost 1 base and the J gene lost 5 bases, with 10 bases spanning the gap. This CDR3 spans 13 amino acids. The CDR3 here is CASSLSGIHEQYF. In DNA form, the CDR3 reads TGTGCCAGCAGCTTGTCAGGGATCCACGAGCAGTACTTC. Variable domain in full (rest from reference TRBV5-4 and TRBJ2-7): ETGVTQSPTHLIKTRGQQVTLRCSSQSGHNTVSWYQQALGQGPQFIFQYYREEENGRGNFPPRFSGLQFPNYSSELNVNALELDDSALYLCASSLSGIHEQYFGPGTRLTVT.

The chain is built from TRBV5-1 and TRBJ2-7; D may be TRBD1 (6 bases). The CDR3 spans 13 residues. Germline loops: CDR1 SGHRS, CDR2 YFSETQ. V shed 0 bases and J shed 6 bases, with 10 bases lying between them. The CDR3 coding sequence is TGCGCCAGCAGCTTGGGGACAGTGGGCGAGCAGTACTTC. It codes for CASSLGTVGEQYF.

The count of this clone is one. The chain couples TRBV2 to TRBJ2-7; 9 bases fit TRBD2. This CDR3 region has 16 residues. J gave up 1 base and V 3 bases, and 7 bases lay outside the gene matches. CDR1 and CDR2 (germline): SNHLY, FYNNEI. CDR3 protein: CASSDGTSLISYEQYF. CDR3 nucleotides: TGTGCCAGCAGTGACGGGACTAGCTTAATTTCCTACGAGCAGTACTTC.

V gene TRBV5-1 combines with J gene TRBJ2-1; a weak D match, TRBD2 (5 bases). The V end was cut by 1 base, the J end by 2 bases, with 10 bases between. Germline assignment: CDR1 SGHRS and CDR2 YFSETQ. The CDR3 runs to 15 residues. The CDR3 sequence: CASSLRESPYNEQFF. The CDR3 coding sequence is TGCGCCAGCAGCTTGAGGGAGTCCCCCTACAATGAGCAGTTCTTC.

The chain employs TRBV5-1 and TRBJ2-2; tentatively, D is TRBD2 (6 bases). The CDR3 covers 18 residues. Trimming took off 0 bases at V and 0 bases at J, with 15 bases between the two ends. The germline V gene has CDR1 SGHRS and CDR2 YFSETQ. The CDR3 region is CASSLGWFGTSNTGELFF. The CDR3 DNA reads TGCGCCAGCAGCTTGGGATGGTTCGGGACTTCGAACACCGGGGAGCTGTTTTTT.

This clone was observed once. The chain combines TRBV7-6 with TRBJ2-1; a weak D match, TRBD2 (6 bases). This CDR3 is built from 15 residues. Trimming took 3 bases from V and 4 from J, leaving 13 bases between them. Germline CDR1 reads SGHVS; CDR2 reads FNYEAQ. The CDR3 region is CASSLQGTLYNEQFF. CDR3 DNA: TGTGCCAGCAGCTTGCAAGGGACTCTGTACAATGAGCAGTTCTTC. The full variable domain, in which reference TRBV7-6 and TRBJ2-1 provide the parts outside the CDR3, is GAGVSQSPRYKVTKRGQDVALRCDPISGHVSLYWYRQALGQGPEFLTYFNYEAQQDKSGLPNDRFSAERPEGSISTLTIQRTEQRDSAMYRCASSLQGTLYNEQFFGPGTRLTVL.

The rearrangement links TRBV18 to TRBJ2-1; possibly TRBD1 for D (6 bases). This CDR3 contains 14 residues. Deletions cut 4 bases from V and 10 bases from J, with 17 bases between. Germline values: CDR1 KGHSH, CDR2 LQKENI. The CDR3 reads CASSLNAGDWEQFF. CDR3 DNA: TGTGCCAGCTCACTAAATGCAGGGGATTGGGAGCAGTTCTTC.

This rearrangement joins TRBV5-4 to TRBJ2-7, with D perhaps TRBD1 (5 bases). CDR1 and CDR2 from the germline V gene are SGHNT and YYREEE (reference sequence). V lost 0 bases to trimming and J lost 4 bases, with 8 bases between them. The CDR3 contains 13 residues. The CDR3 nucleotides read TGTGCCAGCAGCTTGGGTTCAGGGTACGAGCAGTACTTC. Amino acid sequence: CASSLGSGYEQYF.

V and J are TRBV6-6 and TRBJ1-1, with D hard to call. Germline V CDR1 and CDR2: MNHNY, SVGAGI (reference sequence). V lost 6 bases to trimming and J lost 5 bases, with 10 bases between them. The CDR3 covers 12 residues. The CDR3 sequence: CASSKSGTEAFF. In DNA form, the CDR3 reads TGTGCCAGCAGCAAGAGTGGTACTGAAGCTTTCTTT.